The subject of this entry is one TCR beta chain. The target antigen is unknown. This sample is drawn from a study of CD4 T cells in relation to SARS-CoV-2 and coronaviruses. Points from the study as a whole: Monoreactive clones expanded significantly more to SARS-CoV-2 than crossreactive clones did.

Assay: immunoSEQ multiplex PCR; the TCRdb copy retains only in-frame clones and omits some. The sample contains tens of thousands of clones, over 85% of which appear only once. The unexposed donors gave CD4+ T cells in about 2010-2019, prior to COVID-19. The germline V gene encodes CDR1 MNHNS and CDR2 SASEGT. The CDR3 runs 16 residues. Deletions cut 4 bases from V and 2 bases from J, with 15 bases between. This receptor was identified in a human donor in good health. The rearrangement joins TRBV6-1 to TRBJ2-1; TRBD2 might be the D (6 bases). Sample: naive CD4+ T cells from PBMCs. Subset defined: naive CD4+ T cells isolated by negative enrichment. DNA for the CDR3: TGTGCCAGCAGTGGCGGGACTCACTCCCCCTACAATGAGCAGTTCTTC. This codes for CASSGGTHSPYNEQFF.